This T cell receptor (beta chain) was identified in a study of cytomegalovirus exposure and HLA in healthy donors. At the level of the study: Caucasian-associated ancestry cluster membership applied to under 85% of approximately 420 genotyped donors. Notes on the study in general: HLA-A and HLA-B allele assignments for most subjects were reportedly predicted accurately using TCR beta sequences. Being indistinguishable, some V segments were excluded, TRBV6-2 and TRBV6-3 among them.

In the case of this clone: The antigen is not known.

Amplification used 60 Vbeta primers and 13 Jbeta primers. The table came from immunoSEQ multiplex PCR; TCRdb's copy has only in-frame clones and leaves some out. The sample carries some 130,000 clones, 70% recorded once. Per germline, CDR1 SEHNR and CDR2 FQNEAQ (reference sequence). V dropped 1 base and J dropped 5 bases, with 10 bases sitting between them. The CDR3 consists of 14 residues. This rearrangement joins TRBV7-9 to TRBJ2-3, with D tentatively TRBD2 (5 bases). The TCR originated in a woman aged 55-70 years in good health and CMV-seropositive. The sequenced sample was PBMCs. The CDR3 DNA follows: TGTGCCAGCAGCTTAGGAGGGCCGGTAGATACGCAGTATTTT. Encoded protein: CASSLGGPVDTQYF.